Listed below are T cell receptor beta chains from one sample, sequenced in a study of blood T cell repertoires in COVID-19. The data were produced by immunoSEQ multiplex PCR, yet TCRdb's version contains in-frame clones alone and is incomplete. The data show about 52,000 clones, with around 84% seen just once and 11% to 15% held by the top ten. The sequenced sample was peripheral blood. Every receptor here comes from a man aged 65 to 85 with acute or convalescent COVID-19. Both conserved end residues are part of each CDR3. The D gene is left open where the match is weak.

J: TRBJ1-2
V: TRBV4-1
D: TRBD1
CDR3: CASSQRGQDPYGYTF
DNA: TGCGCCAGCAGCCAACGAGGACAGGACCCCTATGGCTACACCTTC

J: TRBJ2-4
V: TRBV6-5
D: TRBD1
CDR3: CASSSGTGRNIQYF
DNA: TGTGCCAGCAGTTCCGGGACAGGGAGGAACATTCAGTACTTC

J: TRBJ2-2
V: TRBV24-1
D: TRBD1
CDR3: CATSGTGNTGELFF
DNA: TGTGCCACCAGTGGGACAGGGAACACCGGGGAGCTGTTTTTT

J: TRBJ1-1
V: TRBV2
D: TRBD1
CDR3: CASKRDRGKGNTEAFF
DNA: TGTGCCAGCAAACGGGACAGGGGGAAGGGGAACACTGAAGCTTTCTTT

J: TRBJ2-1
V: TRBV12-3/TRBV12-4
D: TRBD2
CDR3: CASRIAGKNEQFF
DNA: TGTGCCAGCAGAATAGCGGGGAAAAATGAGCAGTTCTTC

J: TRBJ2-7
V: TRBV12-3/TRBV12-4
D: TRBD1
CDR3: CASSWTGDYEQYF
DNA: TGTGCCAGCAGTTGGACAGGCGACTACGAGCAGTACTTC

J: TRBJ1-2
V: TRBV6-5
D: .
CDR3: CASSYARFRETYGYTF
DNA: TGTGCCAGCAGTTACGCCCGGTTCAGGGAAACCTATGGCTACACCTTC

J: TRBJ2-4
V: TRBV18
D: .
CDR3: CASSPQLGQNIQYF
DNA: TGTGCCAGCTCACCACAGTTGGGGCAAAACATTCAGTACTTC

J: TRBJ1-2
V: TRBV4-2
D: TRBD1
CDR3: CASSQDRSQGAYGYTF
DNA: TGTGCCAGCAGCCAAGATCGAAGTCAGGGGGCCTACGGCTACACCTTC

J: TRBJ1-5
V: TRBV6-2/TRBV6-3
D: .
CDR3: CASSPTGTLAVRQPQHF
DNA: TGTGCCAGCAGCCCGACAGGAACCCTCGCTGTGCGTCAGCCCCAGCATTTT

J: TRBJ2-6
V: TRBV5-1
D: .
CDR3: CASSSGTSNSGANVLTF
DNA: TGCGCCAGCAGCTCCGGGACATCCAACTCTGGGGCCAACGTCCTGACTTTC